Listed below are T cell receptor beta chains from one sample, sequenced in a study of blood T cell repertoires in COVID-19. Produced via immunoSEQ multiplex PCR; TCRdb's table is partial and in-frame only. This sample carries some 130,000 clones, about four fifths of them seen once, and the ten largest clones take more than 15%. Sequencing was performed on PBMCs or T cells enriched from blood (not recorded which). The receptors here all came from a man aged 30 to 39 who had recovered from COVID-19. The conserved cysteine and the conserved F or W are not part of the CDR3 here.

v_gene,CDR3aa
TRBV5-4,ASSAEASNTGELF
TRBV10-1,ASSDTQDYNEQF
TRBV7-8,ASSLLETDGGGQPQH
TRBV7-9,ASSSFGTDDEQY
TRBV6-5,ASSLAQGFSEKLF
TRBV7-9,ASSLDFGTEQF
TRBV19,ASSPISGGEQF
TRBV10-1,ASSGGLAGVTDTQY
TRBV5-1,ASSLGGGGYEQY
TRBV2,ASSGFSGGFYGYT
TRBV29-1,SAGQFYEQY
TRBV9,ASSNLGGPGEKLF
TRBV12-3/TRBV12-4,ASSSRQEKLF
TRBV3-1/TRBV3-2,ASSLRGGAQETQY
TRBV5-1,ASSSRYQETQY
TRBV19,ASRGTANYGYT
TRBV4-2,ASSQEAGVGNEQF
TRBV7-6,ASSPTGGGTDTQY
TRBV15,ATSRGRQGTIY
TRBV5-1,ASSLRQGPGELF
TRBV9,ASSPRLGGDSGNTIY
TRBV5-1,ASSSTGIQETQY
TRBV9,ASSVAQGAGANVLT
TRBV12-5,ASGLGTVPNTEAF
TRBV12-3/TRBV12-4,ASSLALGSGYT
TRBV27,ASTLVGGKQPQH
TRBV30,AWSSTSGQKSTANTGELF
TRBV2,ASSEGQGNYGYT
TRBV27,ASSPSGTQSAYEQY
TRBV5-1,ASSIDRAWGTQY
TRBV19,ASSMGLAGLGDTGELF
TRBV6-5,ASRTWTGLSYEQY
TRBV5-5,ASSMGTGGNTGELF
TRBV6-5,ASSYEGGVEAF
TRBV6-5,ASSYSSGVNSPLH
TRBV19,ASSLRTGEGQPQH
TRBV2,ASRTSGSSYNEQF
TRBV7-9,ASSLDRETQY
TRBV19,ASSGTGVHLEAF
TRBV5-4,ASSLGTGNTGELF
TRBV7-8,ASSFESSGNTIY
TRBV9,ASSEAPQGGGTDTQY
TRBV19,ASSRGAVLNEQF
TRBV3-1/TRBV3-2,ASSQAGGYNSPLH
TRBV9,ASSELTGGGTGANVLT
TRBV30,AWGTGHSPLH
TRBV18,ASSPLVGVYEQY
TRBV4-1,ASSQDRTGWDTEAF
TRBV19,ASSMTGTGTAQY
TRBV11-2,ASSGGLAGQVTQY
TRBV6-2/TRBV6-3,ASSPEETQY
TRBV25-1,ASSDSGVTDTQY
TRBV30,AWSSGIYGYT